This T cell receptor beta chain is drawn from a study of T cells in narcolepsy. This clone was seen a handful of times. This CDR3 has 15 residues. The germline gives CDR1 KGHSH, CDR2 LQKENI. Deletions cut 2 bases from V and 0 bases from J, with 5 bases between. The assay was immunoSEQ multiplex PCR, and TCRdb's table has in-frame clones only and misses some. The table has around 39,000 clones, under 85% seen once. The clonotype comes from a human donor with narcolepsy. The chain recombines TRBV18 with TRBJ1-6; D unclear. Sequenced input: CD45RA- memory CD4+ T cells from PBMCs. The CDR3 loop is CASSPGGSYNSPLHF. DNA for the CDR3: TGTGCCAGCTCACCAGGCGGCTCCTATAATTCACCCCTCCACTTT.